This T cell receptor (beta chain) was sequenced in a study of Graves' ophthalmopathy and Graves' hyperthyroidism. There are 15 residues in the CDR3. V was clipped by 5 bases and J by 4 bases, with 17 bases between them. Germline V gene lookup returns CDR1 MGHDK and CDR2 SYGVNS. This clonotype was picked up many times. Pregnant or lactating patients and those with other autoimmune diseases or uncontrolled infections were excluded. Amplified material comprised TCR beta CDR3 regions derived from RNA transcripts. After a first-round RT-PCR with HTBI primers, a second-round multiplex PCR was run. TCRdb called the multiplex PCR reads again in MiXCR, with one record for every CDR3 protein. The sample shows about 700,000 distinct CDR3 sequences, just over 40% of them seen only once.

The chain couples TRBV25-1 to TRBJ1-1, with D hard to call. The sample taken for sequencing was peripheral blood. This clonotype originated in an adult man with Graves' ophthalmopathy. The CDR3 is CASSPRLAGITEAFF. DNA of the CDR3: TGTGCCAGCAGTCCACGGCTTGCGGGGATCACTGAAGCTTTCTTT.